This T cell receptor beta chain is drawn from a study of blood T cell repertoires in COVID-19. The overall study: T cells, B-cell-depleted T cells, or PBMCs supplied cDNA or gDNA.

The table came from immunoSEQ multiplex PCR; TCRdb's copy has only in-frame clones and leaves some out. The data contain roughly 87,000 clones, around nine tenths of them seen just once; the ten biggest clones take up 4.5% to 5.5%. Between the trimmed V and J ends, which lost 4 bases and 7 bases, there was a span of 13 bases. The CDR3 runs 14 residues. Germline CDR1 MNHEY, CDR2 SMNVEV (reference sequence). The rearrangement uses TRBV27 and TRBJ1-4; no reliable D call. The TCR originated in a man between 40 and 49 years old with acute or convalescent COVID-19. Material for sequencing was peripheral blood. CDR3 nucleotide sequence: TGTGCCAGCAGTTCCGGGGATCTTACTGAAAAACTGTTTTTT. Protein product: CASSSGDLTEKLFF. Complete variable domain (other parts from reference TRBV27 and TRBJ1-4): EAQVTQNPRYLITVTGKKLTVTCSQNMNHEYMSWYRQDPGLGLRQIYYSMNVEVTDKGDVPEGYKVSRKEKRNFPLILESPSPNQTSLYFCASSSGDLTEKLFFGSGTQLSVL.